Described below is a single TCR beta chain sequence and its context. This specimen belongs to a study of blood T cell repertoires in COVID-19. Across the whole study: Samples came from the United States, Italy and Spain, spanning acute and convalescent COVID-19.

The CDR3 has 14 residues. Germline V gene sequence: CDR1 MGHRA, CDR2 YSYEKL. The V gene end was trimmed by 3 bases and the J gene end by 1 base; junction bases not matched to a gene: 3. In the original workflow: Estimated nucleated cell counts came from reference gene primer amplification. The protocol was immunoSEQ multiplex PCR, while the TCRdb copy is restricted to in-frame clones and leaves out a portion. That table is the source of V, J and clone size, and D and trimming were worked out from the DNA. The sample gives 69,000 or so clones, around 83% of which show up once; 9.7% is in the top ten. The receptor was derived from a woman of 80 years or more with acute or convalescent COVID-19. Specimen: peripheral blood. The V and J genes are TRBV4-1 and TRBJ2-7; 7 bases map to TRBD1. The CDR3 region is CASSHLTGSYEQYF. CDR3 bases: TGCGCCAGCAGCCATCTGACAGGGTCCTACGAGCAGTACTTC.